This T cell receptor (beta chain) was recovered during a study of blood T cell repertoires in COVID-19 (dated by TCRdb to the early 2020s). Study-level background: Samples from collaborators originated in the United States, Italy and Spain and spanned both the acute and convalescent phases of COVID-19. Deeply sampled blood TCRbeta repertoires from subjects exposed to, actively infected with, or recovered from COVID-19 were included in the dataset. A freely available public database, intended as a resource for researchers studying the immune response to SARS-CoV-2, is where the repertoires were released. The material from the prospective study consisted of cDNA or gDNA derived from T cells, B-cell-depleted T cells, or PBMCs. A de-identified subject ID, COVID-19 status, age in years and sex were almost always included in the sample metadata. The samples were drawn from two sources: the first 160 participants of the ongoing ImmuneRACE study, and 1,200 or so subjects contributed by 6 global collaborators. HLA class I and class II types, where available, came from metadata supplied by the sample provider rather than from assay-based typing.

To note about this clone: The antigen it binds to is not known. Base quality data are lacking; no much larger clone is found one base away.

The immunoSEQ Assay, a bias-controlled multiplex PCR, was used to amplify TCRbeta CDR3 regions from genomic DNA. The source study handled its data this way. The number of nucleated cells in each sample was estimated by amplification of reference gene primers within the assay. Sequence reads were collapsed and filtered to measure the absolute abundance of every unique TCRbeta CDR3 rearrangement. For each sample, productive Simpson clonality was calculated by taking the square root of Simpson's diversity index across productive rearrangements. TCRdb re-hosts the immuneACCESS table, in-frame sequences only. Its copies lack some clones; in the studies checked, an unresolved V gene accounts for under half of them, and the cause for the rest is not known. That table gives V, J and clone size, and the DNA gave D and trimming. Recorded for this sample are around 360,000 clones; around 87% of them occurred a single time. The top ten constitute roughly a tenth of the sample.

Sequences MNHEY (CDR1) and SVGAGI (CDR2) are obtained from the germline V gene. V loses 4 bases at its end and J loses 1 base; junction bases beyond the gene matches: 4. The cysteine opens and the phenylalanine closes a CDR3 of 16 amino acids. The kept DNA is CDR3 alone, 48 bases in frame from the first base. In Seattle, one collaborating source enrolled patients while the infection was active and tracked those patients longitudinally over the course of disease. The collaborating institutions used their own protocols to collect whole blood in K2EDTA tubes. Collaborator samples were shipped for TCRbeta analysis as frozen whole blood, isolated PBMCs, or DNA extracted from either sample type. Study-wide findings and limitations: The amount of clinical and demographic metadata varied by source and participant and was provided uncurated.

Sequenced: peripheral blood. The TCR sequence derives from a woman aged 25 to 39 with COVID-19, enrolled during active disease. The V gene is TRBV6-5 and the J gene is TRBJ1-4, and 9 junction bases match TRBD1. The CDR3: CASSLQGARTNEKLFF. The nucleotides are TGTGCCAGCAGTTTACAGGGGGCGAGAACTAATGAAAAACTGTTTTTT.